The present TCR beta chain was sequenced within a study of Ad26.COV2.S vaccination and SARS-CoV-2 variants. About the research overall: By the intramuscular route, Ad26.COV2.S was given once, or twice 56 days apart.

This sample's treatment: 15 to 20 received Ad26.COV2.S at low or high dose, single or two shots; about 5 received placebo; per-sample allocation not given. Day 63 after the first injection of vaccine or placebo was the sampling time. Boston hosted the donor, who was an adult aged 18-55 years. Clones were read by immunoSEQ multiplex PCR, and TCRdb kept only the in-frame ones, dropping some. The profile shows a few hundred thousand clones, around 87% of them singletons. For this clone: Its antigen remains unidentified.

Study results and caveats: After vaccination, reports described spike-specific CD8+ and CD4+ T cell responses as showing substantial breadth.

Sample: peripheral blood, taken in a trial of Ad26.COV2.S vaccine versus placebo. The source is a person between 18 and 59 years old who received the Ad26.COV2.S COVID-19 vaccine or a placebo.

CDR3 DNA: TGTGCCAGCAGGACCAGAATAGGAGGCTATGGCTACACCTTC. Protein product: CASRTRIGGYGYTF. J is TRBJ1-2 and V is TRBV6-5, with D uncertain. This CDR3 spans 14 amino acids. The germline V and J ends were trimmed by 6 bases and 4 bases, with 15 bases remaining between them. CDR1 and CDR2 (germline): MNHEY, SVGAGI.